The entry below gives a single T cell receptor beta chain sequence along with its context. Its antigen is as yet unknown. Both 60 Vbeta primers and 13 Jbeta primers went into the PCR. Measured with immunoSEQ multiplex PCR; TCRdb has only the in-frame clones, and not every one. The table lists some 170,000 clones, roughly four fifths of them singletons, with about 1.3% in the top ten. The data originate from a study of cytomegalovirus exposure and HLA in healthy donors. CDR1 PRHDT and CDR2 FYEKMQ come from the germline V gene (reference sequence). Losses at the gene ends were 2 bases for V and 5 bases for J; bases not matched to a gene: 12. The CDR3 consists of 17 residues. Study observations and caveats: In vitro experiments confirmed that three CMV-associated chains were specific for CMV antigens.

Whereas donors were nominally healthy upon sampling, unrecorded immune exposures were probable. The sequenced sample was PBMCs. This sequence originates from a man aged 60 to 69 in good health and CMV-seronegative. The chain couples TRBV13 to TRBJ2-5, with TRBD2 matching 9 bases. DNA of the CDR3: TGTGCCAGCAGCTTATTCGGCCGCGGGGGGGCCTGGGAGACCCAGTACTTC. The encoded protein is CASSLFGRGGAWETQYF.